The rows below give T cell receptor beta chains drawn from one sample of a study of blood T cell repertoires in COVID-19. Libraries were prepared by immunoSEQ multiplex PCR; TCRdb keeps only in-frame clonotypes and omits some of them. Of 130,000 to 150,000 clones listed, roughly 89% are singletons. Sequenced input: PBMCs or T cells enriched from blood (not recorded which). These receptors were taken from a woman between 50 and 59 years old who had been exposed to COVID-19. CDR3s include the opening cysteine and the closing phenylalanine or tryptophan. The D gene is left open where the match is weak.

>TRBV10-3|TRBJ1-4|13|-
CAIRTATNEKLFF
>TRBV29-1|TRBJ1-2|16|TRBD1
CSVRLPGQTTTYGYTF
>TRBV12-5|TRBJ2-4|16|-
CASGLVISGAGNIQYF
>TRBV10-3|TRBJ2-2|15|TRBD2
CAITGLAGSTGELFF
>TRBV24-1|TRBJ2-5|13|-
CATSDGGVGTQYF
>TRBV9|TRBJ2-7|17|TRBD2
CASSPQVGSGRLYEQYF
>TRBV7-2|TRBJ2-1|17|TRBD2
CASSPQVAGGTYNEQFF
>TRBV9|TRBJ1-5|12|-
CASSVEGGPQHF
>TRBV10-2|TRBJ2-2|15|TRBD2
CASKGLANPTGELFF
>TRBV5-1|TRBJ2-2|17|TRBD2
CASSFGTSGRSTGELFF
>TRBV19|TRBJ1-6|16|TRBD1
CASTLTAGTGDSPLHF
>TRBV4-1|TRBJ2-1|17|TRBD2
CASSQDGNSGRLNEQFF
>TRBV10-3|TRBJ2-3|15|TRBD2
CATAGTSGSTDTQYF
>TRBV7-2|TRBJ1-5|15|-
CASSPSFNSNQPQHF
>TRBV6-5|TRBJ1-1|13|-
CASSYSGATEAFF
>TRBV5-1|TRBJ1-1|15|-
CASSFGGQSNTEAFF
>TRBV21-1|TRBJ2-3|12|-
CASSNGPLRQYF
>TRBV7-2|TRBJ2-3|16|-
CASSPSAARSPDTQYF
>TRBV19|TRBJ1-1|13|-
CASREGVGTEAFF
>TRBV20-1|TRBJ1-6|15|TRBD1
CSASRSGTGNSPLHF
>TRBV19|TRBJ1-5|14|-
CASRGAIRGQPQHF
>TRBV9|TRBJ1-1|15|-
CASSVTTGGNTEAFF
>TRBV12-3/TRBV12-4|TRBJ2-7|12|-
CASSLFSPEQYF
>TRBV9|TRBJ2-1|16|TRBD2
CASSVETSGFGHEQFF
>TRBV7-6|TRBJ2-2|19|TRBD2
CASSSRPSTQLAGSGELFF
>TRBV10-3|TRBJ1-2|17|-
CAISSIQGLGANYGYTF
>TRBV5-4|TRBJ2-3|16|-
CASSLGGKGVTDTQYF
>TRBV29-1|TRBJ2-1|19|-
CSVVLEDQRAPSSYNEQFF
>TRBV18|TRBJ1-2|17|-
CASSPRILRRANYGYTF
>TRBV19|TRBJ2-7|13|TRBD2
CASSSGRASEQYF
>TRBV10-1|TRBJ2-7|16|TRBD1
CASSEPYRGSGYEQYF
>TRBV5-1|TRBJ2-4|15|TRBD2
CASHDGLAAKNIQYF
>TRBV7-9|TRBJ1-5|15|TRBD1
CASSDTDRENQPQHF
>TRBV27|TRBJ2-7|13|-
CASRPGWGDEQYF
>TRBV18|TRBJ1-2|15|TRBD1
CASSPRQGSKDGYTF